The 6 T cell receptor beta chains reported below all come from one sample, sequenced in a study of T cells in tumors after PD-1 blockade. The data were produced by immunoSEQ multiplex PCR, yet TCRdb's version contains in-frame clones alone and is incomplete. The repertoire holds approximately 60,000 clones, with roughly 75% as singletons. The sample in question was PBMCs, obtained before anti-PD-1 treatment. These receptors all stem from a human donor with basal cell carcinoma.

This sequence joins TRBV2 and TRBJ2-1; 10 bases are shared with TRBD1. Germline CDR1 SNHLY, CDR2 FYNNEI. CDR3 length equals 20 residues. The V gene end was trimmed by 4 bases and the J gene end by 3 bases; junction bases not matched to a gene: 18. For the CDR3, the DNA is TGTGCCAGCAGTGCTTCCCGGGACAGGGGAGGGCTAGCGGGCTACAATGAGCAGTTCTTC. Amino acids: CASSASRDRGGLAGYNEQFF.

V usage is TRBV30 and J usage is TRBJ2-5, with D perhaps matching TRBD1 (6 bases). From germline, CDR1 is GTSNPN and CDR2 SVGIG (reference sequence). The CDR3 loop spans 13 amino acids. V lost 3 bases to trimming and J lost 7 bases, with 15 bases between them. This chain's CDR3 is CAWSTQGTGTQYF. DNA of the CDR3: TGTGCCTGGAGCACCCAGGGGACCGGGACCCAGTACTTC.

The chain recombines TRBV7-2 with TRBJ1-6; D is unclear. V was shortened by 7 bases and J by 3 bases, with 7 bases between the two germline ends. This CDR3 region has 13 residues. Germline values: CDR1 SGHTA, CDR2 FQGNSA. This CDR3 is CASTAVYNSPLHF. CDR3 bases: TGTGCCAGCACGGCGGTCTATAATTCACCCCTCCACTTT. Full variable domain (missing parts from reference TRBV7-2 and TRBJ1-6): GAGVSQSPSNKVTEKGKDVELRCDPISGHTALYWYRQSLGQGLEFLIYFQGNSAPDKSGLPSDRFSAERTGGSVSTLTIQRTQQEDSAVYLCASTAVYNSPLHFGNGTRLTVT.

The V gene is TRBV5-6, the J gene TRBJ2-6; D may be TRBD2 (5 bases). Germline V gene lookup returns CDR1 SGHDT and CDR2 YYEEEE. Trimming took 2 bases from V and 4 from J, leaving 10 bases between them. This CDR3 spans 15 amino acids. CDR3 sequence (DNA): TGTGCCAGCAGCTTCCGGGGAAGCGGGGCCAACGTCCTGACTTTC. This sequence encodes CASSFRGSGANVLTF.

This clone was counted a single time. This chain's CDR3 is CASSEPKGTSGGLKNQETQYF. The CDR3 coding sequence is TGCGCCAGCAGTGAGCCTAAAGGGACTAGCGGGGGGCTTAAAAACCAAGAGACCCAGTACTTC. J is TRBJ2-5 and V is TRBV10-1; 15 bases match TRBD2. Germline V gene sequence: CDR1 WNHNN, CDR2 SYGVQD (reference sequence). The CDR3 is 21 residues long. J gave up 0 bases and V 2 bases, and 13 bases lay outside the gene matches.

This clone was seen once. The rearrangement joins TRBV3-1 (or the pseudogene TRBV3-2) to TRBJ1-3; D remains unclear. Germline V lookup: CDR1 LGHDT, CDR2 YNNKEL (reference sequence). Trimming shortened V by 5 bases and J by 1 base, and 9 bases separated the two germline ends. There are 14 residues in the CDR3. The CDR3 nucleotides read TGTGCCAGCAGCACGAAACCGTCTGGAAACACCATATATTTT. Amino acids: CASSTKPSGNTIYF.